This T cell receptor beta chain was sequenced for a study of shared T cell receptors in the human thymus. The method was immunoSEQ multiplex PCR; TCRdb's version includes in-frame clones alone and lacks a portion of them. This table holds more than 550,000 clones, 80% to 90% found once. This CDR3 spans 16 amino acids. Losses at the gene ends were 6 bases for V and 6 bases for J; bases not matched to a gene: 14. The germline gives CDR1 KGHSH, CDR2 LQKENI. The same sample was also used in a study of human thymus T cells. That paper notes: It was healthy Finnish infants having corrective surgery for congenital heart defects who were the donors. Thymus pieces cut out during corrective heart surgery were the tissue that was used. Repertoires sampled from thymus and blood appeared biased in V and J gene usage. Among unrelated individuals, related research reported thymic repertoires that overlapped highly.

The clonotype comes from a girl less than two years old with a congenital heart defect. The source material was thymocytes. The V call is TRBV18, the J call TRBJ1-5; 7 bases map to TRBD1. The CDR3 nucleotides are TGTGCCAGCTCGCTCCGAGGCAGGGGGGAGAGTCAGCCCCAGCATTTT. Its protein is CASSLRGRGESQPQHF. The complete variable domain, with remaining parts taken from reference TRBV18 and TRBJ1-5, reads NAGVMQNPRHLVRRRGQEARLRCSPMKGHSHVYWYRQLPEEGLKFMVYLQKENIIDESGMPKERFSAEFPKEGPSILRIQQVVRGDSAAYFCASSLRGRGESQPQHFGDGTRLSIL.